This T cell receptor (beta chain) is drawn from a study of cytomegalovirus exposure and HLA in healthy donors. Study-wide points: Researchers counted approximately 160 TCR beta chains as cytomegalovirus-associated.

Only in-frame clones appear in the TCRdb table, and some are missing; sequencing was by immunoSEQ multiplex PCR. In the table there are 150,000 to 200,000 clones, around four fifths of which are singletons. In the case of this clone: The antigen remains unidentified.

The CDR3 is made up of 16 amino acids. Germline CDR1 and CDR2: SGHNT and YYREEE (reference sequence). V lost 0 bases to trimming and J lost 3 bases; unmatched junction nucleotides: 7. This chain links TRBV5-4 with TRBJ2-7; TRBD2 matches at 9 bases. The source is a young man in good health and CMV-seropositive. The sample comprised PBMCs. CDR3 DNA sequence: TGTGCCAGCAGCTTGGGTAGATCTAGCGGGAACTACGAGCAGTACTTC. Residues: CASSLGRSSGNYEQYF.